This T cell receptor beta chain was retrieved from a study of regulatory T cells in long-lasting Graves disease. Study at large: Graves' cases, newly diagnosed, had used antithyroid drugs under 3 months. Overall study findings and caveats: Under persistent disease, TRBV28, TRBJ1-2 and TRBJ2-5 were used preferentially.

Time point noted: newly diagnosed GD, antithyroid drugs for less than 3 months. The authors made the TCR library using RNA they extracted from PBMCs. Diagnosis followed American Thyroid Association guidelines for Graves' disease. This clonotype was seen ten or more times. Its specificity is unknown. J lost 4 bases, V lost 7 bases, and 6 bases had no gene match. Germline V CDR1 and CDR2: MNHNS, SASEGT. The CDR3 covers 13 residues. CDR3 regions were amplified by Arm-PCR using iRepertoire HTBI primers to build TCR beta libraries. Original handling: Spanning all samples, the identified segments comprised around 64 TRBV and some 14 TRBJ. TCRdb fed the multiplex PCR reads into MiXCR, producing one record per CDR3 protein. TCRdb's processing, not the authors' own work, is the source of the V and J calls. The sample yields under 300,000 distinct CDR3 sequences, 20% to 25% seen once.

The rearrangement links TRBV6-1 to TRBJ1-1, with 7 nucleotides matching TRBD1. This clonotype was sampled from a female donor with Graves disease. Sequenced material: peripheral blood mononuclear cells (PBMCs), taken at new diagnosis, from a patient treated with antithyroid drugs. The CDR3 sequence is CASTQSGGTEAFF. In DNA form, the CDR3 reads TGTGCCAGCACTCAATCAGGGGGCACTGAAGCTTTCTTT.